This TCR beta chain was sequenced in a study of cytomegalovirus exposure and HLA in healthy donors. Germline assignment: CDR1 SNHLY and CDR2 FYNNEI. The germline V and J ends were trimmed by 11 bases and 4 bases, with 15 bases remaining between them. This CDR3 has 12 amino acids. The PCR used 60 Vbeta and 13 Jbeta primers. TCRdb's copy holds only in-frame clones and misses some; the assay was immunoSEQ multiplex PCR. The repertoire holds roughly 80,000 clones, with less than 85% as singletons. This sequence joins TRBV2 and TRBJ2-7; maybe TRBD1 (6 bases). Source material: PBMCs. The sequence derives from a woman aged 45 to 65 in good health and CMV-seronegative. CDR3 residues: CAGKQGSYEQYF. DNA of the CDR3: TGTGCCGGCAAACAGGGTTCTTACGAGCAGTACTTC. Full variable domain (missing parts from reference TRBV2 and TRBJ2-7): EPEVTQTPSHQVTQMGQEVILRCVPISNHLYFYWYRQILGQKVEFLVSFYNNEISEKSEIFDDQFSVERPDGSNFTLKIRSTKLEDSAMYFCAGKQGSYEQYFGPGTRLTVT.